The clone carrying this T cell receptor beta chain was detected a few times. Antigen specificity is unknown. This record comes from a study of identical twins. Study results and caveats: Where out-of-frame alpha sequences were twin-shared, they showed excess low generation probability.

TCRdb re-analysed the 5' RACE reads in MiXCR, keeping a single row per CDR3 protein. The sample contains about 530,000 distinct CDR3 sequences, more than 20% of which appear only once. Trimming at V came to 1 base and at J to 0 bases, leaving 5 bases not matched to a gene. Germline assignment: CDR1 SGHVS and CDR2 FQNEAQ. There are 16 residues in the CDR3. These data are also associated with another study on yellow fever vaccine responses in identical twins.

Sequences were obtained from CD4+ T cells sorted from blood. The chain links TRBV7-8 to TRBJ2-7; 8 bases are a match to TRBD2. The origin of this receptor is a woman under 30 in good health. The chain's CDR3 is CASSLELAASSYEQYF. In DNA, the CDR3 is TGTGCCAGCAGCTTAGAACTAGCGGCCAGCTCCTACGAGCAGTACTTC.